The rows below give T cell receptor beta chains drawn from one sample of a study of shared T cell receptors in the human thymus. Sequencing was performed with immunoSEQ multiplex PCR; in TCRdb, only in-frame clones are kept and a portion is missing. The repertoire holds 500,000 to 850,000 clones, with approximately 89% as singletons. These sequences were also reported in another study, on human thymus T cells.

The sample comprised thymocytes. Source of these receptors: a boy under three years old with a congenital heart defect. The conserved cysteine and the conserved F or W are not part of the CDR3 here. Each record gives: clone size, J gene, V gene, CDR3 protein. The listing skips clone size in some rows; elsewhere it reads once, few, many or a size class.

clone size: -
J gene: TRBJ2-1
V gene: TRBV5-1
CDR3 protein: ASSTGSEFYNEQF

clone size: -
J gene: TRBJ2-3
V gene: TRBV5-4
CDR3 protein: ASSLERGELSTDTQY

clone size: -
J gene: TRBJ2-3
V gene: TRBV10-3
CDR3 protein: AISDRGPDTQY

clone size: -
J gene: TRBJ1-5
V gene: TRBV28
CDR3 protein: ASSLWGVSNQPQH

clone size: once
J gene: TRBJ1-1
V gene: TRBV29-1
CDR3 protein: SVDSVRENTEAF

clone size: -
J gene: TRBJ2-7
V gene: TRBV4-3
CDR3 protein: ASSQESPLAALSSYEQY

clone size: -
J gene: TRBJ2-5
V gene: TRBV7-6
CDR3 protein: ASSLVDRRRETQY

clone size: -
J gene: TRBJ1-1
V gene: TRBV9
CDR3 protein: ASSALPRDRGGRTEAF

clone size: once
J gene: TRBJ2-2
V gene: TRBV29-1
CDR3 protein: SVVSSTGELF

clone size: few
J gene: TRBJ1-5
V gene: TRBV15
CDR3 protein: ATSRPGQGNNQPQH

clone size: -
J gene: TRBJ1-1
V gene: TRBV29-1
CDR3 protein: SVQDRSHTEAF

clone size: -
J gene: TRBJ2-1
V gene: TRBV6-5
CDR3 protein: ASSQTGLANEQF

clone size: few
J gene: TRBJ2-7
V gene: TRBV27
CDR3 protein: ASTLDRDYEQY

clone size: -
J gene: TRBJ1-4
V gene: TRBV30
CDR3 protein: AWRAGGKNEKLF

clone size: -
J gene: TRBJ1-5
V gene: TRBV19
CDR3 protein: ASSRDSRLNQPQH

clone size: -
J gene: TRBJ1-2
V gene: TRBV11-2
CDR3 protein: ASSSNTGHSTRGYT

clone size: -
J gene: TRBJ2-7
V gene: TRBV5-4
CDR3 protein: ASQLGRVSDEQY

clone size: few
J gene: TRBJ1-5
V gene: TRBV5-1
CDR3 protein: ASSLTGQHNQPQH

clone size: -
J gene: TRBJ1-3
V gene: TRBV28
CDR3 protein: ASTSGGRGNTIY

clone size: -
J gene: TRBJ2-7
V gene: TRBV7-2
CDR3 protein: ASSLGQGKY

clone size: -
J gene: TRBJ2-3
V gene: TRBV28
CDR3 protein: ASSTPPWWRASTDTQY

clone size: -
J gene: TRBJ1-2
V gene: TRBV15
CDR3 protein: ATSRDFGGVFSYGYT

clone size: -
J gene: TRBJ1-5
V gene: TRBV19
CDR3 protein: ASSILRQVGDQPQH

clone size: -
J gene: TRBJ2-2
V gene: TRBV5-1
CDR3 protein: ASRQRAEDTGELF

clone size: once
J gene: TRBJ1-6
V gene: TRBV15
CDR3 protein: ATSRGRAGRSPLH

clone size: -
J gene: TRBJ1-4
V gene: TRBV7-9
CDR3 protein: ASSSGQPTNEKLF

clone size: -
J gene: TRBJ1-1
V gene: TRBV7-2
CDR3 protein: ASSFQGALTEAF

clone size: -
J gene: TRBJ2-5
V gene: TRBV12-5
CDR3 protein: ASGPNVRPPSQGQETQY

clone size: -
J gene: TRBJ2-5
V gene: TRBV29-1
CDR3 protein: SVNGQTPTPLETQY

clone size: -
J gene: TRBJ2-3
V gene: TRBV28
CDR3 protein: ASSISGPRTDTQY

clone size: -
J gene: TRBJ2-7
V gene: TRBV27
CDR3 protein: ASRALNRPEQY

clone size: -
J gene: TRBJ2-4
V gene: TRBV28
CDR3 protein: ASSPRTSLAKNIQY

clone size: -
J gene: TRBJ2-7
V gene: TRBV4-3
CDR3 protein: ASSQEERGGSYEQY

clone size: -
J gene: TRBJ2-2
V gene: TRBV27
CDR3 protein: ASSLRHSTGELF

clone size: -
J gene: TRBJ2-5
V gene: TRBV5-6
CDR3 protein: ASSDRTSKYQETQY

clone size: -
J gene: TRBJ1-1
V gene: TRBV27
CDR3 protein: ASSIRQNTEAF

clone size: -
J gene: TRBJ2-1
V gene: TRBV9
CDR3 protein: ASSVPAGESNEQF

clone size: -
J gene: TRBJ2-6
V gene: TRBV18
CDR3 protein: ASSASGANVLP

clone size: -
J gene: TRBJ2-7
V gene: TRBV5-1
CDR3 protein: ASSFRDRTYEQY

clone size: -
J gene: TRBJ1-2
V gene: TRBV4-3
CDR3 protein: ASSDRDGSLAYGYT

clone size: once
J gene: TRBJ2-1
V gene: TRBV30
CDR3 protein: AWRATSGANYNEQF

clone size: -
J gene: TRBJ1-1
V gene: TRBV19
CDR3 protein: ASSIRTVLGTEAF

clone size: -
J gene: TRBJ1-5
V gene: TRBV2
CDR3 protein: ASKGGLSNQPQH

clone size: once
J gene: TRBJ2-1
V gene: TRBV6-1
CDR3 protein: ASSEFSGCGSRNEQF

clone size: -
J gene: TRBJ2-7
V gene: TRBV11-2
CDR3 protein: APLCLAQPLYEQY

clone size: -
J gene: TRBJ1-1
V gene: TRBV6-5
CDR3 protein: ASSYRQGGLTEAF

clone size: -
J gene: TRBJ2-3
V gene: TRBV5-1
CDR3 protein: ASSFSDRGRTDTQY

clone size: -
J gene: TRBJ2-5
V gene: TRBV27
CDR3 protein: ASSERQGERETQY

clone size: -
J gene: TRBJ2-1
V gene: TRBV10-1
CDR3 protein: ASLAGGAYNEQF

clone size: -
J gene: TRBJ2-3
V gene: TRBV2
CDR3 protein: ASRASGGPTDTQY

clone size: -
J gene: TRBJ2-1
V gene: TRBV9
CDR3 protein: ASSVVDSGVYNEQF